The 20 T cell receptor beta chains in this list originate from one sample, sequenced in a study of cytomegalovirus exposure and HLA in healthy donors. Use of 60 Vbeta and 13 Jbeta primers characterized the PCR. Measured with immunoSEQ multiplex PCR; TCRdb has only the in-frame clones, and not every one. The sample has 100,000 to 150,000 clones, around three quarters seen once. Sequencing was performed on PBMCs. The receptors were gathered from a man aged 35-49 years in good health and CMV-seronegative.

The CDR3 sequence: CASSLYSGLANDEQFF. The DNA for the CDR3 is TGTGCCAGCAGCTTGTACTCGGGACTAGCAAACGATGAGCAGTTCTTC. The chain employs TRBV5-4 and TRBJ2-1; 9 nucleotides agree with TRBD2. CDR1 is SGHNT and CDR2 is YYREEE in the germline V gene (reference sequence). The CDR3 totals 16 residues. V gave up 1 base and J gave up 8 bases; unmatched junction bases: 10.

The gene calls are TRBV7-2 and TRBJ2-1, with D possibly being TRBD2 (6 bases). The CDR3 runs to 13 residues. The ends were cut back, 1 base at V and 9 bases at J, with 10 bases in the middle. Germline assignment: CDR1 SGHTA and CDR2 FQGNSA. The CDR3 spells CASSLVSGGEQFF. CDR3 sequence (DNA): TGTGCCAGCAGCTTAGTGTCCGGGGGTGAGCAGTTCTTC.

This sequence joins TRBV7-2 and TRBJ1-4; 8 positions agree with TRBD1. The CDR3 length is 16 residues. Germline loops: CDR1 SGHTA, CDR2 FQGNSA. The V gene end was trimmed by 2 bases and the J gene end by 3 bases; junction bases not matched to a gene: 5. The CDR3 loop reads CASSLTGQAPNEKLFF. The CDR3 DNA reads TGTGCCAGCAGCTTAACGGGACAGGCTCCTAATGAAAAACTGTTTTTT. Full variable domain (rest looked up from reference TRBV7-2 and TRBJ1-4): GAGVSQSPSNKVTEKGKDVELRCDPISGHTALYWYRQSLGQGLEFLIYFQGNSAPDKSGLPSDRFSAERTGGSVSTLTIQRTQQEDSAVYLCASSLTGQAPNEKLFFGSGTQLSVL.

This sequence joins TRBV5-1 and TRBJ1-4; TRBD1 matches at 8 bases. The length of the CDR3 is 14 residues. CDR1 SGHRS and CDR2 YFSETQ come from the germline V gene. V lost 4 bases and J lost 8; bases outside the gene matches: 7. DNA for the CDR3: TGCGCCAGCAGCCCCCGGGACAGGTTGGAAAAACTGTTTTTT. Residues: CASSPRDRLEKLFF. Full variable domain (remainder filled in from reference TRBV5-1 and TRBJ1-4): KAGVTQTPRYLIKTRGQQVTLSCSPISGHRSVSWYQQTPGQGLQFLFEYFSETQRNKGNFPGRFSGRQFSNSRSEMNVSTLELGDSALYLCASSPRDRLEKLFFGSGTQLSVL.

The CDR3 spells CASTSGGVAQAFF. The CDR3 DNA is TGTGCCAGTACGTCAGGGGGCGTTGCCCAAGCTTTCTTT. The chain employs TRBV19 and TRBJ1-1; 8 bases align to TRBD1. Germline trimming cut 7 bases from V and 9 bases from J; bases unmatched to any gene: 10. Germline V CDR1 and CDR2: LNHDA, SQIVND (reference sequence). This CDR3 contains 13 residues.

V usage is TRBV6-6 and J usage is TRBJ2-2; D might be TRBD2 (5 bases). Trimming took off 2 bases at V and 7 bases at J, with 8 bases between the two ends. The length of the CDR3 is 13 residues. The germline V gene has CDR1 MNHNY and CDR2 SVGAGI (reference sequence). The DNA for the CDR3 is TGTGCCAGCAGTTACGTCGGGATCGGGGAGCTGTTTTTT. Its translation: CASSYVGIGELFF.

The genes are TRBV5-5 and TRBJ1-1, with D perhaps matching TRBD1 (5 bases). Germline V lookup: CDR1 SGHKS, CDR2 YYEKEE (reference sequence). The V gene lost 1 base and the J gene lost 1 base, with 11 bases spanning the gap. The CDR3 has 15 amino acids. CDR3: CASSLSGGGNTEAFF. DNA for the CDR3: TGTGCCAGCAGCTTGTCTGGGGGGGGGAACACTGAAGCTTTCTTT.

The gene calls are TRBV6-5 and TRBJ1-2, with D possibly matching TRBD1 (6 bases). Trimming took 4 bases from V and 2 from J, leaving 17 bases between them. The germline V gene has CDR1 MNHEY and CDR2 SVGAGI. CDR3 length: 16 amino acids. This CDR3 is CASSFRDTDFNYGYTF. CDR3 coding DNA: TGTGCCAGCAGTTTCCGGGACACAGATTTCAACTATGGCTACACCTTC.

The chain is built from TRBV28 and TRBJ2-4; unclear D gene. CDR3 size: 15 residues. CDR1 is MDHEN, CDR2 SYDVKM, per germline. Trimming left V 4 bases short and J 3 bases short, with 13 bases between. The CDR3: CASSSEEPGKNIQYF. For the CDR3, the DNA is TGTGCCAGCAGTTCAGAGGAACCCGGCAAAAACATTCAGTACTTC.

The genes are TRBV9 and TRBJ2-1; 8 bases line up with TRBD1. This CDR3 has 15 residues. From germline, CDR1 is SGDLS and CDR2 YYNGEE. Germline trimming cut 2 bases from V and 10 bases from J; bases unmatched to any gene: 11. The CDR3 reads CASSVQSGQAIEQFF. The CDR3 region has the DNA TGTGCCAGCAGCGTCCAATCGGGACAGGCTATCGAGCAGTTCTTC.

This chain connects TRBV12-5 to TRBJ1-2; TRBD1 might be the D (6 bases). Trimming took 6 bases from V and 5 from J, leaving 10 bases between them. The CDR3 is made up of 12 amino acids. CDR1 LGHNT and CDR2 FRNRAP come from the germline V gene. CDR3 amino acids: CASGPGQYGYTF. Written as DNA, the CDR3 is TGTGCTAGTGGGCCGGGACAATATGGCTACACCTTC.

This sequence joins TRBV9 and TRBJ2-7, with D possibly being TRBD1 (6 bases). V lost 3 bases to trimming and J lost 4 bases, with 17 bases between them. The CDR3 length is 15 residues. In germline, CDR1 is SGDLS, CDR2 YYNGEE. The CDR3 reads CASSAELQGSYEQYF. Here the CDR3 DNA reads TGTGCCAGCAGCGCCGAACTACAGGGTTCGTACGAGCAGTACTTC.

The chain carries TRBV5-4 and TRBJ2-5; no definite D call. CDR1 and CDR2 from the germline V gene are SGHNT and YYREEE (reference sequence). The CDR3 runs to 14 residues. The V and J ends lost 4 bases and 6 bases respectively, with 16 bases between them. DNA of the CDR3: TGTGCCAGCAGCGCCGACATCCAAGGTCAGACCCAGTACTTC. Protein: CASSADIQGQTQYF.

The chain carries TRBV7-6 and TRBJ1-1, with D uncertain. The germline V and J ends were trimmed by 6 bases and 1 base, with 15 bases remaining between them. This CDR3 is built from 15 residues. From germline, CDR1 is SGHVS and CDR2 FNYEAQ. The CDR3 sequence is CASSPLKLSNTEAFF. In nucleotides, the CDR3 is TGTGCCAGCAGTCCACTGAAACTATCGAACACTGAAGCTTTCTTT.

This clone came up once. This chain connects TRBV30 to TRBJ1-1, with D perhaps matching TRBD1 (6 bases). The CDR3 sequence is 13 residues long. Germline V lookup: CDR1 GTSNPN, CDR2 SVGIG (reference sequence). V was cut by 0 bases and J by 5 bases, with 10 bases left in between. Here the CDR3 reads CAWSVGGPTEAFF. Here the CDR3 DNA reads TGTGCCTGGAGTGTCGGGGGGCCAACTGAAGCTTTCTTT.

The chain has TRBV15 and TRBJ2-7; perhaps TRBD2 as D (6 bases). CDR3 length equals 13 residues. Germline CDR1 and CDR2: LNHNV and YYDKDF (reference sequence). Deletions cut 1 base from V and 6 bases from J, with 10 bases between. CDR3 nucleotide sequence: TGTGCCACCAGCAGAGGGCAGGAGGGCGAGCAGTACTTC. As protein: CATSRGQEGEQYF.

This clone was seen a single time. The rearrangement uses TRBV5-6 and TRBJ1-2, with D uncertain. The CDR3 runs 12 residues. Germline V gives CDR1 SGHDT, CDR2 YYEEEE. V gave up 2 bases and J gave up 2 bases, with 4 bases separating them. The CDR3 DNA reads TGTGCCAGCAGCTTTAGAAACTATGGCTACACCTTC. This codes for CASSFRNYGYTF.

The CDR3 DNA reads as TGCAGCGTTGAAGAAGCAGGGGTTGGAAACACCATATATTTT. It codes for CSVEEAGVGNTIYF. This chain uses TRBV29-1 with TRBJ1-3, with TRBD1 as a possible D gene (6 bases). The CDR3 extends over 14 amino acids. Germline CDR1 is SQVTM and CDR2 is ANQGSEA. With 0 bases removed from V and 3 bases from J, the gap between germline ends came to 9 bases. The full variable domain, completed using reference TRBV29-1 and TRBJ1-3, is SAVISQKPSRDICQRGTSLTIQCQVDSQVTMMFWYRQQPGQSLTLIATANQGSEATYESGFVIDKFPISRPNLTFSTLTVSNMSPEDSSIYLCSVEEAGVGNTIYFGEGSWLTVV.

V and J are TRBV7-3 and TRBJ1-2; D unresolved. The CDR3 is made up of 15 amino acids. Trimming stripped 2 bases from V and 2 bases from J, with 12 bases between. Germline V gene sequence: CDR1 SGHTA, CDR2 FQGTGA. CDR3 sequence (DNA): TGTGCCAGCAGCTTAGCCCCCGGGAGCAACTATGGCTACACCTTC. It translates to CASSLAPGSNYGYTF.

V usage is TRBV15 and J usage is TRBJ1-1; possible D gene TRBD1, 5 bases. Germline CDR1 LNHNV, CDR2 YYDKDF (reference sequence). Trimming pared 3 bases from V and 2 bases from J, leaving 13 bases between. CDR3 length equals 15 residues. In DNA form, the CDR3 reads TGTGCCACCAGCAGGGTTCGACAGTCTAACACTGAAGCTTTCTTT. It is translated as CATSRVRQSNTEAFF. The whole variable domain, remainder taken from reference TRBV15 and TRBJ1-1, is DAMVIQNPRYQVTQFGKPVTLSCSQTLNHNVMYWYQQKSSQAPKLLFHYYDKDFNNEADTPDNFQSRRPNTSFCFLDIRSPGLGDTAMYLCATSRVRQSNTEAFFGQGTRLTVV.